The rows below give T cell receptor beta chains drawn from one sample of a study of cytomegalovirus exposure and HLA in healthy donors. Measured with immunoSEQ multiplex PCR; TCRdb has only the in-frame clones, and not every one. The sample lists over 150,000 clones, approximately 80% occurring once. The material sequenced was PBMCs. The receptors were sampled from a woman between 35 and 50 years old in good health and CMV-seropositive. CDR3s leave out the opening cysteine and the closing phenylalanine or tryptophan.

TRBV5-8	TRBJ1-4	ASSIKQSRLNEKLF
TRBV7-3	TRBJ2-3	ASSFSGRDTDTQY
TRBV6-4	TRBJ2-3	ASSESQGAGRDTQY
TRBV5-6	TRBJ2-1	ASSFLDYNNEQF
TRBV7-7	TRBJ2-3	ASSLSLANTDTQY
TRBV29-1	TRBJ2-1	SAYSSYNEQF
TRBV7-2	TRBJ2-6	ASSLLGPAGVGANVLT
TRBV11-2	TRBJ2-1	ASSYLTSGRGNEQF
TRBV6-1	TRBJ1-2	ASRGQARYGYT
TRBV5-1	TRBJ1-1	ASRSGQGNTEAF
TRBV6-4	TRBJ2-2	ASSDLAGARELF
TRBV27	TRBJ1-1	ASSPPPQGIGMNTEAF
TRBV5-5	TRBJ2-7	ASSRRQGSPSYEQY
TRBV5-4	TRBJ2-5	ASSPNRGVVETQY
TRBV30	TRBJ1-2	AWSSDRGPYGYT
TRBV6-5	TRBJ2-1	ASSYTAGVSYNEQF
TRBV7-6	TRBJ2-5	ASSLSRSSGETQY
TRBV19	TRBJ2-3	ASRPSGGRTDTQY
TRBV2	TRBJ1-4	ASRGQLREKLF
TRBV18	TRBJ2-3	ASSPLRQTSGTDTQY
TRBV28	TRBJ1-5	ASSPGNEVGNQPQH
TRBV2	TRBJ2-5	ASSEGGGTQY
TRBV27	TRBJ2-1	ASSLALAWEQF
TRBV7-9	TRBJ1-5	ASSLGRGEVSNQPQH
TRBV28	TRBJ2-2	ASRPAGGQGSRELF
TRBV18	TRBJ2-3	ASSRDSRGTDTQY
TRBV2	TRBJ2-2	ASTNERAGNTGELF
TRBV29-1	TRBJ2-6	SVFTRPSLSGANVLT
TRBV29-1	TRBJ2-7	SSGTGGGEQY
TRBV23-1	TRBJ2-2	AGSQASQGWTGELF
TRBV7-6	TRBJ1-1	ASSQTGNTEAF
TRBV25-1	TRBJ1-1	ASSSTGNTEAF
TRBV18	TRBJ1-4	ASSPPVGQGGEKLF
TRBV27	TRBJ2-7	ASSLSSGLASPYEQY
TRBV7-9	TRBJ2-7	ASSLLAEQY
TRBV19	TRBJ2-1	ASSMASGSSYNEQF
TRBV11-2	TRBJ2-2	ASSLGGTSGSGELF
TRBV6-5	TRBJ1-2	ASQAGGGRGYT
TRBV30	TRBJ2-7	AWSAGTGGNEQY
TRBV6-5	TRBJ2-1	ASSSGNEQF
TRBV19	TRBJ1-1	ASSRPSGSAEAF
TRBV7-8	TRBJ2-1	ASSLGTSIHEQF
TRBV7-9	TRBJ1-2	ASSRNPYDRGDGYT
TRBV7-8	TRBJ2-3	ASSRREGSDTQY
TRBV9	TRBJ2-6	ASSLRSSGANVLT
TRBV27	TRBJ1-6	ASSSGGQSNSPLH
TRBV18	TRBJ1-5	ASSTDRVGQPQH
TRBV9	TRBJ1-2	ASSTTLDSNYGYT